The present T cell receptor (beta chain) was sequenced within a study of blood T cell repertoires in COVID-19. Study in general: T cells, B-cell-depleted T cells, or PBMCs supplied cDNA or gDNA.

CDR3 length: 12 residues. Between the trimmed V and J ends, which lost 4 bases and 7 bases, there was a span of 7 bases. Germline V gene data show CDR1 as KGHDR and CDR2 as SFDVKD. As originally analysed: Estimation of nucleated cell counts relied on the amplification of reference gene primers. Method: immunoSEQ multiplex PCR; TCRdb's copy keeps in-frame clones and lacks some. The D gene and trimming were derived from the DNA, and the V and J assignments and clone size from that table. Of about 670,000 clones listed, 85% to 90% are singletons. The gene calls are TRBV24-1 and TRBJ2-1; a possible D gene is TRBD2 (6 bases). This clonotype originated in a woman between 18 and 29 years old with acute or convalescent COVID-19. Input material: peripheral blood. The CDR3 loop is CATSEGTNEQFF. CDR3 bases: TGTGCCACCAGTGAAGGGACTAATGAGCAGTTCTTC.